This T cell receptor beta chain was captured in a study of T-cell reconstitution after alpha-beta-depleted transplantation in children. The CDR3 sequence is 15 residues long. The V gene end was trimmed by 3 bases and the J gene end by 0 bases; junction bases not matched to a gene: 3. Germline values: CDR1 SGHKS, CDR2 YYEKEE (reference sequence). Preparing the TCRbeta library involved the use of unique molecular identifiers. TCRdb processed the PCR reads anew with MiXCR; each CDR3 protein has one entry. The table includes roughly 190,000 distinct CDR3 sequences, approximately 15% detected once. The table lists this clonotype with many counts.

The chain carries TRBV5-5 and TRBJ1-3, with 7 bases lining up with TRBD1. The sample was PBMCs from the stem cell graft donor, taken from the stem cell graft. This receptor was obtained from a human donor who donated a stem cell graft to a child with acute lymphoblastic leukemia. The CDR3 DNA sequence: TGTGCCAGCAGCTCGACAGGGTTCTCTGGAAACACCATATATTTT. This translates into CASSSTGFSGNTIYF.